Below are 18 T cell receptor beta chains sequenced from a single sample in a study of tumour-infiltrating T cells in Burkitt lymphoma. Sequencing used immunoSEQ multiplex PCR; TCRdb keeps in-frame clones, though not all of them. Among more than 40,000 clones listed, less than 35% were seen once. The sequenced sample consisted of tumor tissue. These receptors came from a human donor with Burkitt lymphoma.

This clone was observed a handful of times. The rearrangement links TRBV29-1 to TRBJ1-2; D not certain. This CDR3 is built from 13 residues. In germline, CDR1 is SQVTM, CDR2 ANQGSEA. V was cut by 4 bases and J by 4 bases, with 13 bases left in between. The CDR3 DNA is TGCAGCGTTGGATTGGGCAGAGGCTATGGCTACACCTTC. This sequence encodes CSVGLGRGYGYTF.

The chain carries TRBV7-2 and TRBJ2-1, with TRBD2 matching over 10 bases. The germline gives CDR1 SGHTA, CDR2 FQGNSA. Losses at the gene ends were 1 base for V and 8 bases for J; bases not matched to a gene: 11. CDR3 length: 17 amino acids. DNA of the CDR3: TGTGCCAGCAGCTTAGGAATCCGGAGCGGGGGGGCCGATGAGCAGTTCTTC. It encodes CASSLGIRSGGADEQFF.

The rearrangement joins TRBV10-3 to TRBJ1-1, with D unresolved. V was clipped by 3 bases and J by 0 bases, with 14 bases between them. This CDR3 spans 16 amino acids. CDR1 is ENHRY and CDR2 is SYGVKD in the germline V gene. In nucleotides, the CDR3 is TGTGCCATCAGTGAACCGGGCTCGGCGGTGAACACTGAAGCTTTCTTT. It encodes CAISEPGSAVNTEAFF.

V usage is TRBV7-9 and J usage is TRBJ2-3; a possible D gene is TRBD2 (7 bases). This CDR3 spans 15 amino acids. From germline, CDR1 is SEHNR and CDR2 FQNEAQ (reference sequence). Trimming removed 1 base at V and 4 bases at J, with 12 bases between. CDR3 sequence (DNA): TGTGCCAGCAGCTTAGTGCGGGGGCGAGCAGATACGCAGTATTTT. This sequence encodes CASSLVRGRADTQYF.

This clone came up once. The chain joins TRBV7-2 to TRBJ2-2; D gene uncertain. The germline V gene encodes CDR1 SGHTA and CDR2 FQGNSA. This CDR3 region has 14 residues. The V gene lost 2 bases and the J gene lost 6 bases, with 10 bases spanning the gap. As DNA, the CDR3 is TGTGCCAGCAGCTTATACGGAATGGCCGGGGAGCTGTTTTTT. Translation gives CASSLYGMAGELFF.

V is TRBV2 and J is TRBJ2-2; D gene unclear. V was shortened by 3 bases and J by 6 bases, with 2 bases between the two germline ends. This CDR3 region has 11 residues. Germline CDR1 SNHLY, CDR2 FYNNEI. This CDR3 is CASSDPGELFF. CDR3 nucleotide sequence: TGTGCCAGCAGTGACCCCGGGGAGCTGTTTTTT.

This clone was seen only once. J is TRBJ2-7 and V is TRBV19; D is ambiguous. CDR1 is LNHDA and CDR2 is SQIVND in the germline V gene (reference sequence). Trimming pared 3 bases from V and 5 bases from J, leaving 14 bases between. CDR3 length: 14 residues. CDR3 bases: TGTGCCAGTAGTATTACAAGGGCCGAGGACGAGCAGTACTTC. Its translation: CASSITRAEDEQYF.

The chain couples TRBV6-4 to TRBJ2-7; weak D call: TRBD1 (6 bases). Trimming stripped 6 bases from V and 0 bases from J, with 15 bases between. Germline-derived CDR1 and CDR2 are MRHNA and SNTAGT. The CDR3 covers 15 residues. The CDR3 DNA reads as TGTGCCAGCAGGGGGACCGGGACATACTCCTACGAGCAGTACTTC. Residues: CASRGTGTYSYEQYF.

The chain has TRBV6-6 and TRBJ1-1; no firm D call. The V and J ends lost 5 bases and 7 bases respectively, with 8 bases between them. Germline assignment: CDR1 MNHNY and CDR2 SVGAGI (reference sequence). CDR3 length: 11 residues. DNA of the CDR3: TGTGCCAGCAGTCCGTCAGGTGAAGCTTTCTTT. Residues: CASSPSGEAFF.

The table lists this clone with a few counts. The chain is built from TRBV5-1 and TRBJ2-3, with TRBD1 matching 7 bases. CDR3 size: 16 residues. J gave up 0 bases and V 4 bases, and 8 bases lay outside the gene matches. CDR1 is SGHRS, CDR2 YFSETQ, per germline. This chain's CDR3 is CASSRQGDPSTDTQYF. The DNA for the CDR3 is TGCGCCAGCAGCAGGCAGGGGGACCCTAGCACAGATACGCAGTATTTT.

This clone was detected a few times. This chain links TRBV5-1 with TRBJ2-2; D unresolved. The V gene's germline CDR1 is SGHRS and CDR2 YFSETQ. This CDR3 is 15 amino acids long. V was pared by 1 base and J by 0 bases, with 7 bases between. The CDR3 reads CASSLTSSNTGELFF. The DNA of the CDR3 is TGCGCCAGCAGCTTGACCAGTTCGAACACCGGGGAGCTGTTTTTT.

The chain carries TRBV4-3 and TRBJ2-1; 12 nucleotides line up with TRBD2. In germline, CDR1 is LGHNA, CDR2 YSLEER. The CDR3 contains 15 residues. Germline trimming cut 4 bases from V and 7 bases from J; bases unmatched to any gene: 5. The DNA for the CDR3 is TGCGCCAGCAGCCCTACTAGCGGGGGGTTAAATGAGCAGTTCTTC. Translating gives CASSPTSGGLNEQFF.

The chain couples TRBV30 to TRBJ1-5; D is unresolved. Trimming removed 2 bases at V and 5 bases at J, with 10 bases between. Germline-derived CDR1 and CDR2 are GTSNPN and SVGIG (reference sequence). CDR3 length: 13 residues. This CDR3 reads CAWSRRWDQPQHF. In DNA, the CDR3 is TGTGCCTGGAGTCGAAGGTGGGATCAGCCCCAGCATTTT.

The chain recombines TRBV2 with TRBJ2-1; D remains ambiguous. This CDR3 is built from 16 residues. The germline V gene encodes CDR1 SNHLY and CDR2 FYNNEI. Trimming removed 6 bases at V and 0 bases at J, with 15 bases between. In DNA, the CDR3 is TGTGCCAGCAGACACGATGGGGTCCACTCCTACAATGAGCAGTTCTTC. Its translation: CASRHDGVHSYNEQFF.

This chain connects TRBV9 to TRBJ2-7; D ambiguous. Germline V gene lookup returns CDR1 SGDLS and CDR2 YYNGEE. V lost 4 bases, J lost 2 bases, and 16 bases lay in between. The CDR3 consists of 15 residues. This CDR3 reads CASSPRGFGTYEQYF. DNA of the CDR3: TGTGCCAGCAGCCCCCGCGGTTTCGGTACCTACGAGCAGTACTTC. The full variable domain, in which reference TRBV9 and TRBJ2-7 provide the parts outside the CDR3, is DSGVTQTPKHLITATGQRVTLRCSPRSGDLSVYWYQQSLDQGLQFLIQYYNGEERAKGNILERFSAQQFPDLHSELNLSSLELGDSALYFCASSPRGFGTYEQYFGPGTRLTVT.

V usage is TRBV4-2 and J usage is TRBJ1-5; weak D call: TRBD1 (6 bases). Germline CDR1 is LGHNA and CDR2 is YNFKEQ. The CDR3 is made up of 17 amino acids. The V end lost 3 bases, the J end lost 6 bases, and 21 bases lay between the germline ends. CDR3 in DNA: TGTGCCAGCAGCCAGGGCGACAACAGGGATAGAACTCAGCCCCAGCATTTT. It yields the protein CASSQGDNRDRTQPQHF.

The rearrangement joins TRBV5-1 to TRBJ1-1; D ambiguous. Germline V gives CDR1 SGHRS, CDR2 YFSETQ. V lost 1 base, J lost 4 bases, and 11 bases lay in between. The length of the CDR3 is 14 residues. The CDR3 sequence is CASSLTSGPTEAFF. CDR3 nucleotides: TGCGCCAGCAGCTTGACCTCCGGCCCCACTGAAGCTTTCTTT.

To note about this clone: One end of the junction varies from germline; a read error may be responsible. Other nucleotide sequences from this sample produce the same CDR3. This rearrangement joins TRBV6-1 to TRBJ2-7; D remains unclear. There are 13 residues in the CDR3. Germline assignment: CDR1 MNHNS and CDR2 SASEGT. The CDR3 DNA sequence: TGTGCCAGCAGCGAAGGGTTGTCCTACGAGCAGTACTTC. This translates into CASSEGLSYEQYF.